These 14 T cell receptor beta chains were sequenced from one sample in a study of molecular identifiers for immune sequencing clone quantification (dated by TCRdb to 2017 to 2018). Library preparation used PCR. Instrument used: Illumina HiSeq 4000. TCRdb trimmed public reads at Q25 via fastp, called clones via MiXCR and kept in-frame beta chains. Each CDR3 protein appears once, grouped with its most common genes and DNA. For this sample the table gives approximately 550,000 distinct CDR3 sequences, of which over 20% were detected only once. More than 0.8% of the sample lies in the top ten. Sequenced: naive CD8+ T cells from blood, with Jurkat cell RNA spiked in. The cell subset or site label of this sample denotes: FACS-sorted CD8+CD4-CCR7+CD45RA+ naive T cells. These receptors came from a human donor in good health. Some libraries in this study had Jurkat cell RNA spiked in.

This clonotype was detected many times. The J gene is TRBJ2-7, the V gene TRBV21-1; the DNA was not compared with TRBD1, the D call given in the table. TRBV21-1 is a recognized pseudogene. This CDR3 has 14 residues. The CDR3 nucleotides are TGTGCCAGCAGCAAGGGTGACAGGGGAAGCGTGGGGAACTTC. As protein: CASSKGDRGSVGNF.

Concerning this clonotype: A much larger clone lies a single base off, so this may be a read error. The CDR3 loop is CASSGASQEAQYF. The CDR3 region has the DNA TGTGCCAGCAGTGGGGCTTCACAAGAGGCCCAGTACTTC. The gene calls are TRBV6-2 or TRBV6-3 and TRBJ2-5, with D perhaps TRBD1 (5 bases). The CDR3 totals 13 residues. Germline values: CDR1 MNHEY, CDR2 SVGEGT.

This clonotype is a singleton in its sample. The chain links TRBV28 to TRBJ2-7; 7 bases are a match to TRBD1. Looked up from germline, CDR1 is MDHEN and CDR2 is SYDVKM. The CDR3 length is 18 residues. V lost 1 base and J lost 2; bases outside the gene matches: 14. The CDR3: CASSLFLWGQILAYEQYF. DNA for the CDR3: TGTGCCAGCAGTTTATTCCTCTGGGGACAGATCTTAGCCTACGAGCAGTACTTC.

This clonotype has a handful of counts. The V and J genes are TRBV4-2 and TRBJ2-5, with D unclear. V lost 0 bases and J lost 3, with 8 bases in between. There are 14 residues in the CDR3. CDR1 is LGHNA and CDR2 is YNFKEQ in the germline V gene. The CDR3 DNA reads TGTGCCAGCAGCCAAGAATACGGTGAAGAGACCCAGTACTTC. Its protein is CASSQEYGEETQYF.

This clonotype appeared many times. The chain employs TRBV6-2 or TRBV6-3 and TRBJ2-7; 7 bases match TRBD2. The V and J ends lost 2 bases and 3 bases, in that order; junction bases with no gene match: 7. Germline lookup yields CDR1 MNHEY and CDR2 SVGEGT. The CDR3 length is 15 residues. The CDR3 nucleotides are TGTGCCAGCAGTTACCTCACTAGCGAAGTCTACGAGCAGTACTTC. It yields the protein CASSYLTSEVYEQYF.

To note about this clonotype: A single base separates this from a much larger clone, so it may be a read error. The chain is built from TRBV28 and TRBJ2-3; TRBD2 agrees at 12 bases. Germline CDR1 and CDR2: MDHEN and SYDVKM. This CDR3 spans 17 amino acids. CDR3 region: CASGLPTSGSGFDTQYF. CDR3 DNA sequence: TGTGCCAGCGGTTTACCGACTAGCGGGAGCGGGTTTGATACGCAGTATTTT.

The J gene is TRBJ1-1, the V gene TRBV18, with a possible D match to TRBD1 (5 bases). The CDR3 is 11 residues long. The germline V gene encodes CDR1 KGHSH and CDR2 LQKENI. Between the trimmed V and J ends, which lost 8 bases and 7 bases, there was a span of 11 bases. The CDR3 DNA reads TGTGCCAGCCACGGGGACGGTGAAGCTTTCTTT. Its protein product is CASHGDGEAFF.

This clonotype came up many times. The CDR3 nucleotides read TGTGCCAGCAGCTTAAGAGGGGGCCTTACAGATACGCAGTATTTT. Protein sequence: CASSLRGGLTDTQYF. This sequence joins TRBV7-8 and TRBJ2-3; 7 nucleotides match TRBD1. Germline lookup yields CDR1 SGHVS and CDR2 FQNEAQ. Trimming at V came to 2 bases and at J to 3 bases, leaving 5 bases not matched to a gene. CDR3 length equals 15 residues.

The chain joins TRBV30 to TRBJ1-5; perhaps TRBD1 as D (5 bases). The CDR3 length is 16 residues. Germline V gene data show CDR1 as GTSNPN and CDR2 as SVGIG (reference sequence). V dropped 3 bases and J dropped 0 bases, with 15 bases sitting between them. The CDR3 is CAWSPQGRYSNQPQHF. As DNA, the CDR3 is TGTGCCTGGAGCCCTCAGGGACGCTATAGCAATCAGCCCCAGCATTTT.

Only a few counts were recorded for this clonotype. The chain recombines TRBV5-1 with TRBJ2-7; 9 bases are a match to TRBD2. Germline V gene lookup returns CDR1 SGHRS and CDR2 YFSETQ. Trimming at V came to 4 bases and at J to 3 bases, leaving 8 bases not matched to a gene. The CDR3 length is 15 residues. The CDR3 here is CASSPFSSGIYEQYF. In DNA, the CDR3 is TGCGCCAGCAGCCCCTTTTCTAGCGGGATCTACGAGCAGTACTTC.

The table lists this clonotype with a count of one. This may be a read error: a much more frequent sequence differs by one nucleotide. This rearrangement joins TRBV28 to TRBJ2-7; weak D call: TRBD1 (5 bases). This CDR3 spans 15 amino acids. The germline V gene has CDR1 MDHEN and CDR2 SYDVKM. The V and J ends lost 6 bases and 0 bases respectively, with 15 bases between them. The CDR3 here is CASSSRGLSSYEQYF. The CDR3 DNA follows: TGTGCCAGCAGCTCTAGGGGCCTGAGCTCCTACGAGCAGTACTTC. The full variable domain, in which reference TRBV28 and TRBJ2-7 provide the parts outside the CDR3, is DVKVTQSSRYLVKRTGEKVFLECVQDMDHENMFWYRQDPGLGLRLIYFSYDVKMKEKGDIPEGYSVSREKKERFSLILESASTNQTSMYLCASSSRGLSSYEQYFGPGTRLTVT.

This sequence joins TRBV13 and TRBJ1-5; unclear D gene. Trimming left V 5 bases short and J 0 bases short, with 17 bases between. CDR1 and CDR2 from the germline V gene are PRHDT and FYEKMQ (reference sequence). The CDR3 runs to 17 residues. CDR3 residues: CASSPKPRPDSNQPQHF. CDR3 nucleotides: TGTGCCAGCAGCCCCAAACCGAGACCAGATAGCAATCAGCCCCAGCATTTT.

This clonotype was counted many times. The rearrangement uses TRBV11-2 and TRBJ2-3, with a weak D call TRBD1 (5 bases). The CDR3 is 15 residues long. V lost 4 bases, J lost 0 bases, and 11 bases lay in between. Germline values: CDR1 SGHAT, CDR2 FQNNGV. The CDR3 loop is CASSSMGPSTDTQYF. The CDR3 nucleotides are TGTGCCAGCAGCTCCATGGGGCCGAGCACAGATACGCAGTATTTT.

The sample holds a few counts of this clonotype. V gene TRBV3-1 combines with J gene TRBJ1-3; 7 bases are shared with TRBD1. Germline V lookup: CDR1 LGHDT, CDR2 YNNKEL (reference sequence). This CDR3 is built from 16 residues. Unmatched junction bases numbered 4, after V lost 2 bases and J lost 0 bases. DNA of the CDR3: TGTGCCAGCAGCCAAAACAGGGGAGGCTCTGGAAACACCATATATTTT. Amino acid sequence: CASSQNRGGSGNTIYF.